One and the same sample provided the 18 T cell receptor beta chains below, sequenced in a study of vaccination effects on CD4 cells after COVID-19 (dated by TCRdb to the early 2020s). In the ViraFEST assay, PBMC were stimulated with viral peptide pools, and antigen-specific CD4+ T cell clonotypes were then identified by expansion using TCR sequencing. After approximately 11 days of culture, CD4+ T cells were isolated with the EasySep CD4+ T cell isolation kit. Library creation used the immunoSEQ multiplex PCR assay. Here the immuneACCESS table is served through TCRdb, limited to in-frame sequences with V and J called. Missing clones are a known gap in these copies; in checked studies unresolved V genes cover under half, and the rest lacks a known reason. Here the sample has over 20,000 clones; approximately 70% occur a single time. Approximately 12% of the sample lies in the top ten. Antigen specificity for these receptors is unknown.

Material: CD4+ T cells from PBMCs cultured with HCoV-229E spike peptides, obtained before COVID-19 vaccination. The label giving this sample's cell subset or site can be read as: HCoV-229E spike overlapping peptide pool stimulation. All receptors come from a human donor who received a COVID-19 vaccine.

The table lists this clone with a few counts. The CDR3 loop reads CASSSTTGGRINQPQHF. The CDR3 DNA follows: TGTGCCAGCAGCTCTACGACAGGGGGGAGGATCAATCAGCCCCAGCATTTT. The rearrangement joins TRBV5-6 to TRBJ1-5; 9 positions agree with TRBD1. The V and J ends lost 3 bases and 3 bases, in that order; junction bases with no gene match: 10. From germline, CDR1 is SGHDT and CDR2 YYEEEE. The CDR3 loop spans 17 amino acids.

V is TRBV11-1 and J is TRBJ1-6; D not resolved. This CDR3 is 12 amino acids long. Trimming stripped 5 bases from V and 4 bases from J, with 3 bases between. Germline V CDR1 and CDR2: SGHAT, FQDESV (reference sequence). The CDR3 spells CASSQYNSPLHF. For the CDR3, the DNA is TGTGCCAGCAGCCAATATAATTCACCCCTCCACTTT.

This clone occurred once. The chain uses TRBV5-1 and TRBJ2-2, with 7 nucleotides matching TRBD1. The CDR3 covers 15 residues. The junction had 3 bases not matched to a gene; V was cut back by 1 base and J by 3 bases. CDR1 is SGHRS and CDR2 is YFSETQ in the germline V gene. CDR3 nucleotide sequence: TGCGCCAGCAGCTTGATTACAGGGGACACCGGGGAGCTGTTTTTT. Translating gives CASSLITGDTGELFF.

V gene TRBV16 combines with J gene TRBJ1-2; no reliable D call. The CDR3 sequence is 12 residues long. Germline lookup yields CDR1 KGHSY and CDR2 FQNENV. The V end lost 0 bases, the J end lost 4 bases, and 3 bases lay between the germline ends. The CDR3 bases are TGTGCCAGCAGCCAATCGTCCTATGGCTACACCTTC. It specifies CASSQSSYGYTF. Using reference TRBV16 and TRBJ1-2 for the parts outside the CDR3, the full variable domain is GEEVAQTPKHLVRGEGQKAKLYCAPIKGHSYVFWYQQVLKNEFKFLISFQNENVFDETGMPKERFSAKCLPNSPCSLEIQATKLEDSAVYFCASSQSSYGYTFGSGTRLTVV.

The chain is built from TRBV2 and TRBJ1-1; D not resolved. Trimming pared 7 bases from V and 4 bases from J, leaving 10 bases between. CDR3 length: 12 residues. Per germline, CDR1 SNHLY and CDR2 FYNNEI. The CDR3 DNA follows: TGTGCCAGCAAGCGGGCGACCACTGAAGCTTTCTTT. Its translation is CASKRATTEAFF.

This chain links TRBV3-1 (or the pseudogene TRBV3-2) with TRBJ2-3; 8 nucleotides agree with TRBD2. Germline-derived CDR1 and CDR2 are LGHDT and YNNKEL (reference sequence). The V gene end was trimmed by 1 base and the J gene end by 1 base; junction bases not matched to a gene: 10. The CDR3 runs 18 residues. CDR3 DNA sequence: TGTGCCAGCAGCCAAGGGGATAGCGGGGAGTGGGGCACAGATACGCAGTATTTT. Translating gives CASSQGDSGEWGTDTQYF.

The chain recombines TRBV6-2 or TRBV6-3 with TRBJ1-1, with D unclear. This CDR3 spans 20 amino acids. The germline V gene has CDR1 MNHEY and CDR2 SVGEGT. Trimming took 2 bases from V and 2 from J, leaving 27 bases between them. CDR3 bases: TGTGCCAGCAGTTACCCTAGTTCTACTCGGCACCAAGAGTTAAACACTGAAGCTTTCTTT. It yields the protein CASSYPSSTRHQELNTEAFF.

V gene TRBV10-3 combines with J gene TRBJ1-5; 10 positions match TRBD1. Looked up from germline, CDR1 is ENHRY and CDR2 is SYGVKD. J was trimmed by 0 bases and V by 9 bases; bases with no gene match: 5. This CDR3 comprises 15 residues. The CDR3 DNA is TGTGCCATAGGGACAGGGGATTATAGCAATCAGCCCCAGCATTTT. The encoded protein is CAIGTGDYSNQPQHF.

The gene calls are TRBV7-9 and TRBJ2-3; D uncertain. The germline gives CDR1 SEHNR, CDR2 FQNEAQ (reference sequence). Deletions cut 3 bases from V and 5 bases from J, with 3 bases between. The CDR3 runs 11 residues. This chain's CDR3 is CASSLRDTQYF. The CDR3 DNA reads TGTGCCAGCAGCTTGCGAGATACGCAGTATTTT. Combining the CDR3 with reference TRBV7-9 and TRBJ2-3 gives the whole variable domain DTGVSQNPRHKITKRGQNVTFRCDPISEHNRLYWYRQTLGQGPEFLTYFQNEAQLEKSRLLSDRFSAERPKGSFSTLEIQRTEQGDSAMYLCASSLRDTQYFGPGTRLTVL.

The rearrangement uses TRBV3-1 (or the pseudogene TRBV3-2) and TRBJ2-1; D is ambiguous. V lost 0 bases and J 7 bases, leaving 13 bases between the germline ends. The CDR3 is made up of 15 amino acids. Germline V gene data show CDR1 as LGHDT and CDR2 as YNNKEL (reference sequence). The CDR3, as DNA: TGTGCCAGCAGCCAAGATCGAGGTAGCTGGAATGAGCAGTTCTTC. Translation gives CASSQDRGSWNEQFF.

CDR3 in DNA: TGTGCCAGCAGCTTGGGGAGGGCCGTTGCTTATGAGACCCAGTACTTC. Encoded protein: CASSLGRAVAYETQYF. The chain links TRBV5-4 to TRBJ2-5, with TRBD2 as a possible D gene (6 bases). Per germline, CDR1 SGHNT and CDR2 YYREEE (reference sequence). V was clipped by 0 bases and J by 5 bases, with 17 bases between them. The CDR3 extends over 16 amino acids.

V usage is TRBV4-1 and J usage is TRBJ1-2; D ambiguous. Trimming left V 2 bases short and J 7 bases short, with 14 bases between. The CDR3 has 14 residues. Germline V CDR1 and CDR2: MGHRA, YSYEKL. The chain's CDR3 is CASSQPAFSGGYTF. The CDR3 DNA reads TGCGCCAGCAGCCAACCCGCCTTCTCGGGTGGCTACACCTTC.

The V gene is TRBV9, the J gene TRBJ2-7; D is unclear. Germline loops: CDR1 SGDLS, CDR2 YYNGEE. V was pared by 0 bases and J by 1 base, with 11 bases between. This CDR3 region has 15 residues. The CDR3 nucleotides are TGTGCCAGCAGCGTAGGGCAGGTCCGATCCTACGAGCAGTACTTC. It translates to CASSVGQVRSYEQYF.

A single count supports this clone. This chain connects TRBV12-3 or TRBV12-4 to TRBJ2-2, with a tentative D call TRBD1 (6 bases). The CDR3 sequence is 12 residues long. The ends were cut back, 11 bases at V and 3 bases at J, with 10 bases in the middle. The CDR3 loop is CAGSGDTGELFF. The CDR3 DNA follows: TGTGCCGGTTCAGGGGACACCGGGGAGCTGTTTTTT.

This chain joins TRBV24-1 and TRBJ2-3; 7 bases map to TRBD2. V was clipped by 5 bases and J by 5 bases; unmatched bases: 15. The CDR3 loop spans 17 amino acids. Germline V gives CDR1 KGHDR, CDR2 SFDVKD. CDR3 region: CATSARGGREVEDTQYF. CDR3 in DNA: TGTGCCACCAGTGCCCGTGGGGGGAGGGAGGTGGAAGATACGCAGTATTTT.

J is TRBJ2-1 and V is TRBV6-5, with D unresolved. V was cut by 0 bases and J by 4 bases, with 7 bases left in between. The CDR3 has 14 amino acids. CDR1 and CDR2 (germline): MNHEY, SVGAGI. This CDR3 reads CASSYSSKYNEQFF. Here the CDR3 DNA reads TGTGCCAGCAGTTACTCGTCAAAGTACAATGAGCAGTTCTTC.

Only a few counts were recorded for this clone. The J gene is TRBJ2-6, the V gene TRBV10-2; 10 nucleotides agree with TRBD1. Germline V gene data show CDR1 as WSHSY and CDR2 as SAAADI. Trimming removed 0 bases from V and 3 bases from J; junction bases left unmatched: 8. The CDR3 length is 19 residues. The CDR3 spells CASSESRQGASLGANVLTF. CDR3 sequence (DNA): TGCGCCAGCAGTGAGTCTCGACAGGGGGCAAGTCTTGGGGCCAACGTCCTGACTTTC.

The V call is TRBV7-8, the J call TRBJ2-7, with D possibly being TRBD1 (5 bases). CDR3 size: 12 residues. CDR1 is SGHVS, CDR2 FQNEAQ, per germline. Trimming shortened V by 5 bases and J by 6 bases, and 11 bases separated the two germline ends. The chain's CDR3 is CASSPQGPEQYF. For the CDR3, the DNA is TGTGCCAGCAGCCCCCAGGGCCCCGAGCAGTACTTC.